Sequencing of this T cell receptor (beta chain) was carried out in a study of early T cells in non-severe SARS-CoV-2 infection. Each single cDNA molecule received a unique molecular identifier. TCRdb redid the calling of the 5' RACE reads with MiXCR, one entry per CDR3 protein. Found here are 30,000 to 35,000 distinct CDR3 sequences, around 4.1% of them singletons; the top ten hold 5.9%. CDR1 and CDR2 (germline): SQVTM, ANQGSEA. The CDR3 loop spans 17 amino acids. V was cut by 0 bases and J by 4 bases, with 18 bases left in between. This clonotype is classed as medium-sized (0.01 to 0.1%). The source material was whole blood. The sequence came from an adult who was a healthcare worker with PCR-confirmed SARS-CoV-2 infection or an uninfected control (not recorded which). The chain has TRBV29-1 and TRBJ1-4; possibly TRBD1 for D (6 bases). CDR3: CSVEDPIEGGNNEKLFF. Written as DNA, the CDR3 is TGCAGCGTTGAAGATCCGATCGAGGGGGGAAATAATGAAAAACTGTTTTTT. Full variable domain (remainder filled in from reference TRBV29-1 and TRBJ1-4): SAVISQKPSRDICQRGTSLTIQCQVDSQVTMMFWYRQQPGQSLTLIATANQGSEATYESGFVIDKFPISRPNLTFSTLTVSNMSPEDSSIYLCSVEDPIEGGNNEKLFFGSGTQLSVL.